The T cell receptor beta chain described here comes from a study of neoadjuvant anti-PD-1 for oral cavity cancer. Overall study findings and caveats: Non-responders to neoadjuvant nivolumab had significantly more clonal PBMC T cells than responders.

Blood libraries mostly used around 0.45 ug genomic DNA, six replicates each. The repertoire was sequenced with immunoSEQ multiplex PCR; TCRdb's copy has only in-frame clones and lacks some. The sample holds around 60,000 clones, 65% to 85% seen once. As regards this clone: The antigen is unknown.

These newly diagnosed stage II-IVA oral cavity squamous cell carcinoma patients had no prior systemic or radiation treatment. This TCR was sampled from a person between 35 and 79 years old with oral cavity squamous cell carcinoma. Sequenced here: PBMCs, sampled before nivolumab (anti-PD-1) treatment.

This chain's CDR3 is CASSFGHRNSGANVLTF. The CDR3 nucleotides are TGCGCCAGCAGCTTTGGTCACAGGAACTCTGGGGCCAACGTCCTGACTTTC. The J gene is TRBJ2-6, the V gene TRBV5-1; TRBD1 is a possible D gene (5 bases). Per the germline V gene, CDR1 is SGHRS and CDR2 is YFSETQ. Trimming removed 2 bases at V and 0 bases at J, with 12 bases between. The length of the CDR3 is 17 residues.